The clone carrying this T cell receptor beta chain occurred a few times. Its matching antigen is unknown. This specimen belongs to a study of response to subunit inactivated influenza vaccine. Study outcomes and limitations: The authors suggested that few new T cells are recruited per seasonal influenza vaccination.

This CDR3 comprises 12 residues. The germline V gene encodes CDR1 MNHEY and CDR2 SVGAGI. The ends were cut back, 2 bases at V and 7 bases at J, with 6 bases in the middle. Each CDR3 protein gets one entry after TCRdb re-called the RT-PCR reads with MiXCR. In the table there are approximately 500,000 distinct CDR3 sequences, 10% to 15% of which are singletons. Material: PBMCs from blood, obtained roughly 47 days after vaccination. This chain links TRBV6-5 with TRBJ2-1, with D unclear. This TCR came from a man in his forties or fifties who received an inactivated influenza vaccine. The CDR3 loop reads CASSYDGNEQFF. In DNA form, the CDR3 reads TGTGCCAGCAGTTACGACGGGAATGAGCAGTTCTTC.